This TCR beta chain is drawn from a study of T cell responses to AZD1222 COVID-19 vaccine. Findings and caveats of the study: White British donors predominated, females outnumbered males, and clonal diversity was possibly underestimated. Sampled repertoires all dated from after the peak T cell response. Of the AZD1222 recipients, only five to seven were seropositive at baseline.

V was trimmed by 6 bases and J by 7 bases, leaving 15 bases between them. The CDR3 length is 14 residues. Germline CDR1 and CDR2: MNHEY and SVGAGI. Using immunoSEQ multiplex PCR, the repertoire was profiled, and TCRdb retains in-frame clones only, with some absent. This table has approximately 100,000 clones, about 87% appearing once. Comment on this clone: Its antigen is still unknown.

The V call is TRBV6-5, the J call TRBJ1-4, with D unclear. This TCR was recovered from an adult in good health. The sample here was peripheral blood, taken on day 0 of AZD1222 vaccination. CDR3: CASSLLATGEKLFF. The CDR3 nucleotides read TGTGCCAGCAGCCTTTTGGCAACGGGTGAAAAACTGTTTTTT.